Presented here are 23 T cell receptor beta chains from one specimen sequenced in a study of vaccination effects on CD4 cells after COVID-19. These receptors' antigens are unknown. Within the ViraFEST assay, antigen-specific CD4+ T cells underwent expansion with viral peptide pools prior to sequencing. Once cultured for approximately eleven days, the cells underwent separation to obtain CD4+ T cells. Each participant was administered two doses of either the BNT162b2 or the mRNA-1273 vaccine. Method: immunoSEQ multiplex PCR; TCRdb's copy keeps in-frame clones and lacks some. The table shows about 61,000 clones, with 73% occurring only once. The source material was CD4+ T cells from PBMCs cultured with HCoV-229E spike peptides, sampled after COVID-19 vaccination. These receptors were collected from a human donor who received a COVID-19 vaccine.

The rearrangement joins TRBV4-3 to TRBJ1-2; D is unclear. CDR3 length: 15 residues. From germline, CDR1 is LGHNA and CDR2 YSLEER. Trimming removed 0 bases from V and 4 bases from J, with 12 bases in between. In DNA form, the CDR3 reads TGCGCCAGCAGCCAAGATCTGAGAGATTTCTATGGCTACACCTTC. It specifies CASSQDLRDFYGYTF.

The CDR3 DNA sequence: TGTGCCAGCAGTAAGGGGCTTGGCTACACCTTC. Translation gives CASSKGLGYTF. This chain connects TRBV6-2 or TRBV6-3 to TRBJ1-2; D perhaps matches TRBD1 (5 bases). V lost 5 bases to trimming and J lost 7 bases, with 8 bases between them. Per the germline V gene, CDR1 is MNHEY and CDR2 is SVGEGT. This CDR3 region has 11 residues.

This clone has more than one count but fewer than ten. Compared with germline, one end of the junction differs, possibly owing to a read error. The J gene is TRBJ1-6, the V gene TRBV18, with D possibly TRBD1 on 5 matching bases. The CDR3 contains 13 residues. Germline V gives CDR1 KGHSH, CDR2 LQKENI. The CDR3 here is CATSDSMNSPLHF. CDR3 coding DNA: TGTGCCACCTCAGACAGTATGAATTCACCCCTCCACTTT.

V usage is TRBV7-2 and J usage is TRBJ1-1; 7 nucleotides match TRBD1. J lost 5 bases, V lost 4 bases, and 7 bases had no gene match. Germline values: CDR1 SGHTA, CDR2 FQGNSA. The CDR3 extends over 14 amino acids. In nucleotides, the CDR3 is TGTGCCAGCAGCTCCCATCAGGGGGGGACTGAAGCTTTCTTT. Translation gives CASSSHQGGTEAFF.

The rearrangement joins TRBV30 to TRBJ2-2; D not certain. Germline CDR1 and CDR2: GTSNPN and SVGIG (reference sequence). Trimming cost V 2 bases and J 2 bases, with 9 bases left between them. This CDR3 is built from 14 residues. The CDR3 nucleotides read TGTGCCTGGAGTTTAGGGCCTAACACCGGGGAGCTGTTTTTT. The encoded protein is CAWSLGPNTGELFF.

The sample holds a few counts of this clone. A junction boundary mismatches the germline segment, possibly from a read error. The chain joins TRBV28 to TRBJ1-2; a possible D gene is TRBD1 (6 bases). The CDR3 loop spans 12 amino acids. Looked up from germline, CDR1 is MDHEN and CDR2 is SYDVKM. CDR3: CASSLKGVGYTF. The CDR3 nucleotides read TGTGCCAGCAGTTTAAAGGGGGTAGGCTATACCTTC.

This sequence joins TRBV5-1 and TRBJ1-5, with D hard to call. This CDR3 contains 15 residues. Germline CDR1 SGHRS, CDR2 YFSETQ. With 0 bases removed from V and 0 bases from J, the gap between germline ends came to 7 bases. This CDR3 reads CASSLEGYSNQPQHF. The CDR3 nucleotides are TGCGCCAGCAGCTTGGAGGGATATAGCAATCAGCCCCAGCATTTT.

V and J are TRBV14 and TRBJ2-3, with D hard to call. Trimming cost V 4 bases and J 6 bases, with 5 bases left between them. Germline-derived CDR1 and CDR2 are SGHDN and FVKESK. CDR3 length: 11 residues. CDR3 DNA: TGTGCCAGCAGCCTGCGGGATACGCAGTATTTT. The encoded protein is CASSLRDTQYF.

The CDR3 DNA reads TGTGCCACCAGTGATATTACGAGGGCTAAAGAGACCCAGTACTTC. Protein product: CATSDITRAKETQYF. The gene calls are TRBV24-1 and TRBJ2-5; maybe TRBD2 (5 bases). This CDR3 has 15 amino acids. Trimming pared 3 bases from V and 3 bases from J, leaving 13 bases between. Germline V gene data show CDR1 as KGHDR and CDR2 as SFDVKD.

The count of this clone is one. The limits of the CDR3 on the DNA are not certain, so only TCRdb's listed CDR3 is given. This chain connects TRBV15 to TRBJ2-1; TRBD2 reflects the table's D call only, with no check against the DNA. Germline V CDR1 and CDR2: LNHNV, YYDKDF (reference sequence). Including both end residues, the CDR3 is 13 amino acids long. CDR3 sequence: CATSRVGGGAVFF.

The V gene is TRBV7-9, the J gene TRBJ1-1; the match to TRBD1 covers 8 bases. The CDR3 sequence is 15 residues long. Germline V gives CDR1 SEHNR, CDR2 FQNEAQ (reference sequence). J lost 1 base, V lost 5 bases, and 6 bases had no gene match. In nucleotides, the CDR3 is TGTGCCAGCAGCGGATTCGGGACAGGGAACACTGAAGCTTTCTTT. The encoded protein is CASSGFGTGNTEAFF.

This sequence joins TRBV4-2 and TRBJ2-7; D remains ambiguous. Germline V gene sequence: CDR1 LGHNA, CDR2 YNFKEQ. V was pared by 0 bases and J by 5 bases, with 8 bases between. The CDR3 runs 13 residues. CDR3 DNA sequence: TGTGCCAGCAGCCAAGATCGGAACAACGAGCAGTACGTC. It translates to CASSQDRNNEQYV.

This chain connects TRBV9 to TRBJ2-5; 7 positions match TRBD2. The CDR3 is 14 amino acids. Germline V lookup: CDR1 SGDLS, CDR2 YYNGEE. Trimming removed 3 bases from V and 2 bases from J; junction bases left unmatched: 4. The CDR3: CASSAGTTQETQYF. The CDR3 bases are TGTGCCAGCAGCGCCGGGACTACTCAAGAGACCCAGTACTTC. Drawing the rest from reference TRBV9 and TRBJ2-5, the complete variable domain is DSGVTQTPKHLITATGQRVTLRCSPRSGDLSVYWYQQSLDQGLQFLIQYYNGEERAKGNILERFSAQQFPDLHSELNLSSLELGDSALYFCASSAGTTQETQYFGPGTRLLVL.

This clone was counted a single time. The rearrangement uses TRBV6-5 and TRBJ2-1; TRBD1 might be the D (5 bases). The CDR3 is 13 amino acids. CDR1 is MNHEY, CDR2 SVGAGI, per germline. Trimming took 2 bases from V and 8 from J, leaving 10 bases between them. The CDR3 nucleotides are TGTGCCAGCAGTTACCAAGACAGTGATGAGCAGTTCTTC. It specifies CASSYQDSDEQFF.

A remark on this clone: This specimen includes other DNA sequences encoding the same CDR3. CDR3 sequence: CASSQGPNTQYF. CDR3 sequence (DNA): TGTGCCAGCAGCCAGGGGCCTAATACGCAGTATTTT. This chain joins TRBV3-1 (or the pseudogene TRBV3-2) and TRBJ2-3; TRBD1 is a possible D gene (5 bases). The CDR3 length is 12 residues. Per germline, CDR1 LGHDT and CDR2 YNNKEL (reference sequence). Trimming pared 3 bases from V and 7 bases from J, leaving 8 bases between.

The chain couples TRBV6-5 to TRBJ1-3, with no clear D. CDR1 MNHEY and CDR2 SVGAGI come from the germline V gene. The CDR3 contains 14 residues. Between the trimmed V and J ends, which lost 4 bases and 4 bases, there was a span of 11 bases. CDR3 protein: CASSSPAEGNTIYF. The CDR3 DNA reads as TGTGCCAGCAGTTCCCCGGCGGAAGGAAACACCATATATTTT.

This clone was recorded a few times. The chain recombines TRBV4-3 with TRBJ1-1; D gene uncertain. The V gene lost 0 bases and the J gene lost 5 bases, with 16 bases spanning the gap. CDR3 size: 16 residues. Germline loops: CDR1 LGHNA, CDR2 YSLEER. The CDR3 is CASSQDRPGAGTEAFF. In DNA form, the CDR3 reads TGCGCCAGCAGCCAAGACCGGCCGGGAGCCGGGACTGAAGCTTTCTTT.

This clone was counted a few times. The genes are TRBV11-2 and TRBJ2-5, with TRBD1 as a possible D gene (6 bases). V gave up 5 bases and J gave up 1 base, with 11 bases separating them. The germline V gene has CDR1 SGHAT and CDR2 FQNNGV. This CDR3 spans 14 amino acids. The CDR3 sequence is CASSRGQLQETQYF. The CDR3 coding sequence is TGTGCCAGCAGCCGGGGACAACTCCAAGAGACCCAGTACTTC.

This clone was seen once. The V call is TRBV6-4, the J call TRBJ2-5; a possible D gene is TRBD2 (6 bases). V lost 4 bases to trimming and J lost 1 base, with 16 bases between them. The germline gives CDR1 MRHNA, CDR2 SNTAGT. There are 16 residues in the CDR3. CDR3 sequence: CASSVHWGDPQETQYF. The CDR3 DNA follows: TGTGCCAGCAGTGTCCACTGGGGGGACCCCCAAGAGACCCAGTACTTC.

V is TRBV2 and J is TRBJ1-4; 8 bases agree with TRBD1. The germline gives CDR1 SNHLY, CDR2 FYNNEI. CDR3 length: 15 amino acids. Trimming at V came to 6 bases and at J to 0 bases, leaving 3 bases not matched to a gene. The CDR3 loop is CASRTTGATNEKLFF. CDR3 coding DNA: TGTGCCAGCAGAACGACAGGGGCAACTAATGAAAAACTGTTTTTT.

The rearrangement uses TRBV28 and TRBJ1-5; D is possibly TRBD1 (5 bases). The CDR3 totals 15 residues. The V gene lost 4 bases and the J gene lost 5 bases, with 15 bases spanning the gap. Germline V lookup: CDR1 MDHEN, CDR2 SYDVKM. The CDR3 sequence is CASSSTRRDDQPQHF. The CDR3 bases are TGTGCCAGCAGTTCCACTAGACGGGACGATCAGCCCCAGCATTTT.

This CDR3 is CASSNGTPGANVLTF. The CDR3 DNA is TGTGCCAGCAGCAACGGGACTCCTGGGGCCAACGTCCTGACTTTC. The V call is TRBV11-1, the J call TRBJ2-6; maybe TRBD2 (6 bases). Trimming removed 5 bases at V and 2 bases at J, with 10 bases between. The CDR3 consists of 15 residues. Germline CDR1 and CDR2: SGHAT and FQDESV (reference sequence).

This rearrangement joins TRBV5-8 to TRBJ2-3; the D is unclear. V lost 7 bases, J lost 0 bases, and 18 bases lay in between. This CDR3 contains 16 residues. Germline assignment: CDR1 SGHTS and CDR2 YDEGEE. The CDR3 DNA follows: TGTGCCAGCCCCTTTCCCCCGGGTATAAGCACAGATACGCAGTATTTT. Protein product: CASPFPPGISTDTQYF.